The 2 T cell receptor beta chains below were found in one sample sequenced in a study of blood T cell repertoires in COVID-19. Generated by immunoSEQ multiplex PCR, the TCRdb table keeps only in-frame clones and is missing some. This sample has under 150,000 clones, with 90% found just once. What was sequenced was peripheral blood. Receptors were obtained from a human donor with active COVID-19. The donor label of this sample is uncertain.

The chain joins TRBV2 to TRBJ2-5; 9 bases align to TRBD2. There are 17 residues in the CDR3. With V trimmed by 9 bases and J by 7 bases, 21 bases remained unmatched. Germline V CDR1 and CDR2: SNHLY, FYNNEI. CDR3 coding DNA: TGTGCCAGTAATATCGGGGGCCTCGCGGGGGGGCCCGGGACCCAGTACTTC. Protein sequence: CASNIGGLAGGPGTQYF.

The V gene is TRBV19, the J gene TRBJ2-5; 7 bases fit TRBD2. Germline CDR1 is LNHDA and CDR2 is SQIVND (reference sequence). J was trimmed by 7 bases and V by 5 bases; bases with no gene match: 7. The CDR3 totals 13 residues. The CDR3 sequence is CASSLGWGGTQYF. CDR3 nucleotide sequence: TGTGCCAGTAGTTTAGGGTGGGGGGGGACCCAGTACTTC.